This TCR beta chain was identified during a study of cytomegalovirus exposure and HLA in healthy donors. This clone was seen a handful of times. It was with 60 Vbeta and 13 Jbeta primers that the PCR ran. This table comes from immunoSEQ multiplex PCR, and its TCRdb copy is limited to in-frame clones, with some not included. In the table there are 75,000 to 90,000 clones, around 73% of which are singletons. CDR1 and CDR2 from the germline V gene are ENHRY and SYGVKD. J gave up 10 bases and V 4 bases, and 6 bases lay outside the gene matches. The CDR3 totals 14 residues. The sequenced material came from PBMCs. J is TRBJ2-1 and V is TRBV10-3; 11 nucleotides align to TRBD1. The source of this sequence is a man aged 45 to 65 in good health and CMV-seronegative. The CDR3 reads CAISVGQGASEQFF. DNA for the CDR3: TGTGCCATCAGTGTAGGACAGGGGGCCTCCGAGCAGTTCTTC.